Following are 32 T cell receptor beta chains from one sample sequenced in a study of cytomegalovirus exposure and HLA in healthy donors. The PCR ran on 60 Vbeta and 13 Jbeta primers. Clones were read by immunoSEQ multiplex PCR, and TCRdb kept only the in-frame ones, dropping some. The data hold more than 110,000 clones, with roughly 80% observed a single time. Sequencing input: PBMCs. All receptors come from a man aged 35 to 55 in good health and CMV-seropositive.

The chain joins TRBV28 to TRBJ1-4; D gene uncertain. This CDR3 has 15 amino acids. V lost 6 bases and J 8 bases, leaving 19 bases between the germline ends. Germline V gene lookup returns CDR1 MDHEN and CDR2 SYDVKM. This CDR3 reads CASSPTPGIGEKLFF. The CDR3 coding sequence is TGTGCCAGCAGCCCAACTCCGGGAATAGGGGAAAAACTGTTTTTT.

This chain connects TRBV7-6 to TRBJ1-4; D might be TRBD1 (6 bases). Trimming shortened V by 5 bases and J by 8 bases, and 24 bases separated the two germline ends. Germline V lookup: CDR1 SGHVS, CDR2 FNYEAQ. This CDR3 is 17 amino acids long. The CDR3 DNA is TGTGCCAGCAGCCCCGGACCTAATAGGGGGTTCGGGGAAAAACTGTTTTTT. As protein: CASSPGPNRGFGEKLFF.

The chain recombines TRBV5-4 with TRBJ2-5; 9 bases are shared with TRBD1. The DNA end favors TRBJ2-7, so the J call may be wrong. The length of the CDR3 is 15 residues. Germline assignment: CDR1 SGHNT and CDR2 YYREEE (reference sequence). CDR3 amino acids: CASSFPRTGDDEQYF. The DNA for the CDR3 is TGTGCCAGCAGCTTTCCTCGGACAGGGGACGACGAGCAGTACTTC.

This chain connects TRBV6-5 to TRBJ2-5; D is perhaps TRBD2 (5 bases). The closer fit of TRBJ2-7 to the DNA end suggests the J call may be wrong. This CDR3 has 13 amino acids. Germline V gene data show CDR1 as MNHEY and CDR2 as SVGAGI. CDR3 loop: CASSLAGSYEQYF. The CDR3 DNA reads as TGTGCCAGCAGTTTAGCTGGGAGCTACGAGCAGTACTTC.

This clone was seen more than once but under ten times. The chain combines TRBV2 with TRBJ1-2, with 10 positions matching TRBD1. J lost 8 bases, V lost 4 bases, and 7 bases had no gene match. CDR3 length: 14 amino acids. Germline loops: CDR1 SNHLY, CDR2 FYNNEI. Here the CDR3 DNA reads TGTGCCAGCAGTGGACAGGGGGCGCGGCTCGGCTACACCTTC. Translated, it gives CASSGQGARLGYTF.

The chain uses TRBV19 and TRBJ2-6, with unresolved D. The CDR3 spans 14 residues. V lost 7 bases, J lost 2 bases, and 9 bases lay in between. Germline lookup yields CDR1 LNHDA and CDR2 SQIVND (reference sequence). CDR3 in amino acids: CASTFFAGANVLTF. The CDR3 coding sequence is TGTGCCAGTACCTTCTTCGCTGGGGCCAACGTCCTGACTTTC.

This clone was counted between two and nine times. The rearrangement links TRBV5-1 to TRBJ2-7; TRBD1 agrees at 8 bases. Unmatched junction bases numbered 6, after V lost 1 base and J lost 3 bases. CDR3 size: 15 residues. Germline CDR1 reads SGHRS; CDR2 reads YFSETQ. The CDR3 sequence is CASSLTGQGGYEQYF. Here the CDR3 DNA reads TGCGCCAGCAGCTTGACAGGACAGGGAGGCTACGAGCAGTACTTC.

This clone was recorded only once. This chain joins TRBV7-8 and TRBJ2-2, with TRBD2 identical over 15 bases. The ends lost 5 bases at V and 5 bases at J; junction bases unmatched: 6. CDR3 size: 17 residues. CDR1 SGHVS and CDR2 FQNEAQ come from the germline V gene. The CDR3 loop is CASSPGLAGGGTGELFF. CDR3 bases: TGTGCCAGCAGCCCGGGACTAGCGGGAGGAGGTACCGGGGAGCTGTTTTTT.

The chain links TRBV5-1 to TRBJ2-3; 7 bases align to TRBD2. Looked up from germline, CDR1 is SGHRS and CDR2 is YFSETQ. CDR3 length: 15 residues. The V segment lost 4 bases and the J segment 6 bases; nucleotides outside the gene matches: 11. The CDR3 protein is CASSPRGAGGDTQYF. Here the CDR3 DNA reads TGCGCCAGCAGCCCTCGCGGGGCCGGGGGGGATACGCAGTATTTT.

The chain joins TRBV19 to TRBJ1-1; possibly TRBD1 for D (5 bases). The germline V gene encodes CDR1 LNHDA and CDR2 SQIVND (reference sequence). The ends were cut back, 6 bases at V and 1 base at J, with 9 bases in the middle. CDR3 length: 13 residues. CDR3 nucleotide sequence: TGTGCCAGTAGGGTCCAGGGGAACACTGAAGCTTTCTTT. Its translation: CASRVQGNTEAFF.

In its sample, this clone was seen a few times. The chain uses TRBV6-6 and TRBJ1-1; D possibly corresponds to TRBD1 (5 bases). The V end lost 0 bases, the J end lost 5 bases, and 16 bases lay between the germline ends. Germline loops: CDR1 MNHNY, CDR2 SVGAGI (reference sequence). The CDR3 contains 16 residues. CDR3 amino acids: CASSYSYQGLGTEAFF. CDR3 in DNA: TGTGCCAGCAGTTACTCTTATCAGGGATTGGGAACTGAAGCTTTCTTT.

This clone was seen a single time. The chain combines TRBV6-5 with TRBJ1-3; D gene unclear. The CDR3 totals 15 residues. V was trimmed by 0 bases and J by 3 bases, leaving 9 bases between them. From germline, CDR1 is MNHEY and CDR2 SVGAGI. CDR3 in DNA: TGTGCCAGCAGTTACTCGCCCCTCTATGGAAACACCATATATTTT. The encoded protein is CASSYSPLYGNTIYF.

This chain uses TRBV28 with TRBJ2-2; TRBD1 might be the D (6 bases). V was cut by 8 bases and J by 5 bases, with 12 bases left in between. CDR1 and CDR2 from the germline V gene are MDHEN and SYDVKM. The CDR3 consists of 13 residues. The CDR3 nucleotides are TGTGCCAGCGGAATACAGGGAACCGGGGAGCTGTTTTTT. Protein product: CASGIQGTGELFF.

The chain links TRBV28 to TRBJ2-2; perhaps TRBD1 as D (6 bases). Germline loops: CDR1 MDHEN, CDR2 SYDVKM. This CDR3 is 15 amino acids long. V was shortened by 8 bases and J by 4 bases, with 17 bases between the two germline ends. The CDR3, as DNA: TGTGCCAGCGGCGTAGGAACAGGGATCACCGGGGAGCTGTTTTTT. Protein product: CASGVGTGITGELFF.

This clone showed up just once. The chain carries TRBV15 and TRBJ2-3, with 8 nucleotides matching TRBD1. CDR1 is LNHNV, CDR2 YYDKDF, per germline (reference sequence). This CDR3 spans 16 amino acids. The J segment lost 1 base and the V segment lost 0 bases, leaving 3 bases of the junction unmatched. CDR3 DNA: TGTGCCACCAGCAGAGATGGGGGACAGGGCACAGATACGCAGTATTTT. This encodes CATSRDGGQGTDTQYF.

The V call is TRBV29-1, the J call TRBJ2-1; 9 bases align to TRBD2. The CDR3 runs to 16 residues. Trimming cost V 2 bases and J 10 bases; bases outside gene matches: 15. CDR1 SQVTM and CDR2 ANQGSEA come from the germline V gene. CDR3 in amino acids: CSVESVASSGTLEQFF. The CDR3, as DNA: TGCAGCGTTGAATCAGTTGCGTCTAGCGGGACACTAGAGCAGTTCTTC.

The chain recombines TRBV7-2 with TRBJ2-3, with 7 nucleotides matching TRBD2. V lost 5 bases and J lost 4; bases outside the gene matches: 12. Germline loops: CDR1 SGHTA, CDR2 FQGNSA. There are 16 residues in the CDR3. This chain's CDR3 is CASSPTVLAAADTQYF. CDR3 bases: TGTGCCAGCAGCCCCACGGTCCTAGCGGCAGCAGATACGCAGTATTTT.

In DNA form, the CDR3 reads TGTGCCAGCAGTAGGACAGGGGGCACTGAAGCTTTCTTT. It yields the protein CASSRTGGTEAFF. This chain joins TRBV27 and TRBJ1-1; 10 bases align to TRBD1. Germline V gene data show CDR1 as MNHEY and CDR2 as SMNVEV (reference sequence). V trimming: 5 bases; J trimming: 4 bases; junction bases outside the gene matches: 1. There are 13 residues in the CDR3.

V and J are TRBV29-1 and TRBJ2-2; 10 bases are shared with TRBD1. The CDR3 is made up of 13 amino acids. J lost 6 bases, V lost 7 bases, and 5 bases had no gene match. Per germline, CDR1 SQVTM and CDR2 ANQGSEA. CDR3 in amino acids: CSAGQGIAGELFF. DNA for the CDR3: TGCAGCGCGGGACAGGGGATTGCCGGGGAGCTGTTTTTT.

This sequence joins TRBV9 and TRBJ2-1; D not certain. Trimming took 0 bases from V and 2 from J, leaving 9 bases between them. Germline CDR1 is SGDLS and CDR2 is YYNGEE. The CDR3 has 15 residues. In DNA form, the CDR3 reads TGTGCCAGCAGCGTAGTTGGCAGGCCCTACAATGAGCAGTTCTTC. Amino acid sequence: CASSVVGRPYNEQFF.

This clone was seen just once. The rearrangement joins TRBV4-3 to TRBJ1-5; tentative D call: TRBD1 (6 bases). The germline V and J ends were trimmed by 4 bases and 7 bases, with 14 bases remaining between them. The CDR3 loop spans 14 amino acids. Germline V CDR1 and CDR2: LGHNA, YSLEER. This CDR3 reads CASSPPRDNQPQHF. The CDR3, as DNA: TGCGCCAGCAGCCCCCCCCGGGACAACCAGCCCCAGCATTTT.

V usage is TRBV13 and J usage is TRBJ2-7, with 16 bases identical to TRBD2. Germline lookup yields CDR1 PRHDT and CDR2 FYEKMQ (reference sequence). This CDR3 is built from 19 residues. With V trimmed by 5 bases and J by 5 bases, 15 bases remained unmatched. CDR3 in amino acids: CASSRGTSGRAFSADEQYF. CDR3 bases: TGTGCCAGCAGCCGGGGGACTAGCGGGAGGGCCTTCTCGGCTGACGAGCAGTACTTC.

The V gene is TRBV2, the J gene TRBJ2-1; 10 bases match TRBD2. Germline V gene data show CDR1 as SNHLY and CDR2 as FYNNEI. CDR3 length equals 15 residues. With 2 bases clipped from V and 9 bases from J, the junction kept 7 bases outside the gene matches. CDR3 coding DNA: TGTGCCAGCAGTGAAATGGGACTAGCGAGTGGTGAGCAGTTCTTC. Translation gives CASSEMGLASGEQFF.

The V and J genes are TRBV5-1 and TRBJ2-3; 8 bases are a match to TRBD1. The CDR3 has 14 amino acids. The junction had 3 bases not matched to a gene; V was cut back by 0 bases and J by 6 bases. The germline V gene encodes CDR1 SGHRS and CDR2 YFSETQ. As DNA, the CDR3 is TGCGCCAGCAGCTTGGGGACAGGGCCCGATACGCAGTATTTT. Protein sequence: CASSLGTGPDTQYF.

This sequence joins TRBV2 and TRBJ1-1; the D is unclear. Per the germline V gene, CDR1 is SNHLY and CDR2 is FYNNEI. The CDR3 contains 14 residues. V was cut by 8 bases and J by 5 bases, with 18 bases left in between. The CDR3 DNA follows: TGTGCCAGCGACATACGGGGATTGTATACTGAAGCTTTCTTT. Amino acids: CASDIRGLYTEAFF.

The chain uses TRBV7-9 and TRBJ1-1, with a weak D call TRBD1 (5 bases). The CDR3 length is 13 residues. Germline-derived CDR1 and CDR2 are SEHNR and FQNEAQ (reference sequence). Between the trimmed V and J ends, which lost 2 bases and 4 bases, there was a span of 8 bases. The CDR3 region has the DNA TGTGCCAGCAGCTTATCGGGGGGCACTGAAGCTTTCTTT. It encodes CASSLSGGTEAFF.

The chain's CDR3 is CASSLAGLFYGYTF. CDR3 coding DNA: TGTGCCAGCAGTTTAGCGGGACTCTTCTATGGCTACACCTTC. The chain couples TRBV27 to TRBJ1-2, with a weak D call TRBD1 (5 bases). This CDR3 comprises 14 residues. The V gene's germline CDR1 is MNHEY and CDR2 SMNVEV (reference sequence). Trimming took 2 bases from V and 4 from J, leaving 11 bases between them.

This sequence joins TRBV5-3 and TRBJ1-1, with 9 positions matching TRBD1. TRBV5-3 is an ORF, with its function uncertain. V lost 4 bases, J lost 0 bases, and 13 bases stayed unmatched. The CDR3 is 18 amino acids. CDR3 sequence reads: CARSRTPGDRDMNTEAFF. The CDR3 coding sequence is TGTGCCAGAAGCCGTACGCCAGGGGACAGGGATATGAACACTGAAGCTTTCTTT.

This chain uses TRBV9 with TRBJ1-5, with D possibly being TRBD1 (5 bases). This CDR3 is 13 amino acids long. Germline CDR1 is SGDLS and CDR2 is YYNGEE. Trimming took off 5 bases at V and 5 bases at J, with 11 bases between the two ends. CDR3 nucleotide sequence: TGTGCCAGCAGTCTGACAGAGCATCAGCCCCAGCATTTT. It is translated as CASSLTEHQPQHF.

The CDR3 reads CAWSVQQGLNQPQHF. As DNA, the CDR3 is TGTGCCTGGAGTGTCCAACAGGGCCTCAATCAGCCCCAGCATTTT. V gene TRBV30 combines with J gene TRBJ1-5; the D gene is possibly TRBD1 (6 bases). Germline V gene lookup returns CDR1 GTSNPN and CDR2 SVGIG (reference sequence). Trimming removed 0 bases at V and 3 bases at J, with 12 bases between. This CDR3 contains 15 residues.

This clone was observed a handful of times. The rearrangement joins TRBV7-2 to TRBJ2-5; 8 positions match TRBD1. With V trimmed by 3 bases and J by 3 bases, 3 bases remained unmatched. CDR1 and CDR2 (germline): SGHTA, FQGNSA. The CDR3 contains 14 residues. CDR3 bases: TGTGCCAGCAGCTTCGGGACAGGAAAAGAGACCCAGTACTTC. Translated: CASSFGTGKETQYF.

V usage is TRBV5-1 and J usage is TRBJ2-2; D unclear. The CDR3 extends over 15 amino acids. Germline V gene sequence: CDR1 SGHRS, CDR2 YFSETQ. V was trimmed by 0 bases and J by 5 bases, leaving 11 bases between them. The CDR3 reads CASSLEARRTGELFF. As DNA, the CDR3 is TGCGCCAGCAGCTTGGAGGCTAGGCGTACCGGGGAGCTGTTTTTT.